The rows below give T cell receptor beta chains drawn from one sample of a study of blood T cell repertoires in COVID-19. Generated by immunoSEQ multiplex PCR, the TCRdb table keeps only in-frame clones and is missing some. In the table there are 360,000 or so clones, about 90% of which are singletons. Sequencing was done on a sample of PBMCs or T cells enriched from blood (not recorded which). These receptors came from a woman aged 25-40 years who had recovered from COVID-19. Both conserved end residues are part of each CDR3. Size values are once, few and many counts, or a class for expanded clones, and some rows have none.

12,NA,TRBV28,CASSSSVYEQYF
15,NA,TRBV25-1,CASSDLVGGSYEQYF
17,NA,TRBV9,CASSVGWSSLMNTEAFF
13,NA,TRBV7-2,CASSLEQARGYTF
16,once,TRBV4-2,CASSQDRQGALLTQYF
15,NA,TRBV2,CASSAWTVAKNIQYF
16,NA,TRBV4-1,CASSQPLGGAKTEAFF
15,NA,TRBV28,CASREQGGWSIEQYF
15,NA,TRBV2,CASLGLAGSYNEQFF
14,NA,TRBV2,CASSVGAIDQPQHF
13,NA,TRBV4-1,CASSQSGSDSEFF
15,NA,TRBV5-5,CASTPNGTPNQPQHF
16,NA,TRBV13,CASGVDGPSGAETQYF
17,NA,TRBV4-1,CASSQLGQGVGRETQYF
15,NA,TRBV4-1,CASSQVGTGGNEQYF
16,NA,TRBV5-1,CASSLARLVGTDTQYF
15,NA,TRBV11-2,CASSLVGQMNTEAFF
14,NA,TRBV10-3,CAIRSLQRNTEAFF
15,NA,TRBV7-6,CASSLAGGPDNEQFF